This T cell receptor (beta chain) was captured by sequencing in a study of a mutant IDH1 vaccine in newly diagnosed glioma. Stated time point: week 47, end of study. The investigators gave 300 ug of mutant IDH1 20-mer peptide in each vaccine dose, together with topical imiquimod. Remarks on this clone: As yet, its antigen is unknown.

Data came from immunoSEQ multiplex PCR; TCRdb stores just in-frame clones and leaves some out. Of tens of thousands of clones listed, 80% to 85% were seen once; the top ten hold about 3.8%. This sample comprised PBMCs, obtained from a glioma patient whose treatment included an IDH1 peptide vaccine. The origin of this receptor is a man aged 25 to 40 with glioma.

CDR3 sequence: CASSWDKGNEKLFF. CDR3 nucleotides: TGTGCCAGCAGCTGGGACAAGGGTAATGAAAAACTGTTTTTT. The V call is TRBV5-5, the J call TRBJ1-4; D might be TRBD1 (6 bases). The ends were cut back, 3 bases at V and 4 bases at J, with 10 bases in the middle. Germline V lookup: CDR1 SGHKS, CDR2 YYEKEE (reference sequence). The CDR3 is made up of 14 amino acids.